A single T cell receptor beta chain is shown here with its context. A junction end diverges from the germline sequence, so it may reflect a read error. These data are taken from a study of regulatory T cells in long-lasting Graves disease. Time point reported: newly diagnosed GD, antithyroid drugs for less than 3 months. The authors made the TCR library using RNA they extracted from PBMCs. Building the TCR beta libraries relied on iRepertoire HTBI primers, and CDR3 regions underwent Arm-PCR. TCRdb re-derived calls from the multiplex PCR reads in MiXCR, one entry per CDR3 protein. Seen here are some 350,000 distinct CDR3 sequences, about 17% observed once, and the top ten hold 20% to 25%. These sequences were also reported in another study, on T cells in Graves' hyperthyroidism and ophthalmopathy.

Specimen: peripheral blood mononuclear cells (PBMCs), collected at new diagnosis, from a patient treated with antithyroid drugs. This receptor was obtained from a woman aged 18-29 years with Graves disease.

CDR3 sequence: CASSLTDALYEQYF. DNA for the CDR3: TGTGCTAGCAGCTTAACAGACGCTCTCTACGAGCAGTACTTC. V and J are TRBV7-7 and TRBJ2-7; the D is unclear. Germline CDR1 and CDR2: SSHAT and FNYEAQ (reference sequence). This CDR3 has 14 amino acids.